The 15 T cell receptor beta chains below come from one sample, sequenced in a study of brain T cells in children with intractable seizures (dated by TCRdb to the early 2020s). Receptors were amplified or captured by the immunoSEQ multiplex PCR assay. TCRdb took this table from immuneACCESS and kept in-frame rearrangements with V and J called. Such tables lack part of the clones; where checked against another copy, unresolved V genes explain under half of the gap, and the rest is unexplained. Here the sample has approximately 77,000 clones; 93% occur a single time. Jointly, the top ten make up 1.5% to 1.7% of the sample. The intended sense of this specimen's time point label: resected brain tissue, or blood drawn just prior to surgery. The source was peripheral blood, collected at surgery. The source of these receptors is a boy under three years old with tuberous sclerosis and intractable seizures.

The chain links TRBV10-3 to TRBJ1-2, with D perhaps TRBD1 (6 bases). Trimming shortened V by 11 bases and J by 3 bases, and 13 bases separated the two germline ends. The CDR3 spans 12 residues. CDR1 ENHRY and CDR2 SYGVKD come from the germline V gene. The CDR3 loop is CALWGADYGYTF. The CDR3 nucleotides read TGTGCCTTGTGGGGGGCGGACTATGGCTACACCTTC.

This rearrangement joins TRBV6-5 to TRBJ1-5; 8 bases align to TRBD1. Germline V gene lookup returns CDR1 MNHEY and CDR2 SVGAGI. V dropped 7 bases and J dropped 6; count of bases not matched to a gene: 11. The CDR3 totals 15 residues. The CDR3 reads CASKTTGTGRQPQHF. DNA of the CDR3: TGTGCCAGCAAGACAACCGGGACAGGTCGTCAGCCCCAGCATTTT.

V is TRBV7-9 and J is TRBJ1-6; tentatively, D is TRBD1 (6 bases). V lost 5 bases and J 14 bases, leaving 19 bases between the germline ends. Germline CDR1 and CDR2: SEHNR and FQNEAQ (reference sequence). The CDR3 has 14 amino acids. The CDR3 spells CASSRGHGVQTLHF. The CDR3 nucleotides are TGTGCCAGCAGCCGGGGACACGGAGTTCAAACCCTCCACTTT.

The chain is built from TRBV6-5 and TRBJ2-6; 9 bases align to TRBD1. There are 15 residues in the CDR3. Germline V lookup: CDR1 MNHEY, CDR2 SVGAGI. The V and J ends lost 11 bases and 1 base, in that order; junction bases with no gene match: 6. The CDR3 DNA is TGTGCCCAGGGACAGGGACAGTCTGGGGCCAACGTCCTGACTTTC. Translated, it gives CAQGQGQSGANVLTF.

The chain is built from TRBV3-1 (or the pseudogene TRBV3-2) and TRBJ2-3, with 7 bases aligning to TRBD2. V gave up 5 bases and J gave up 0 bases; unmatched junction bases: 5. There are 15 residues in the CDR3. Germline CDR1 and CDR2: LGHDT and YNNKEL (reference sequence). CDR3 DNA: TGTGCCAGCAGCGCTAGCGGACTGAGCACAGATACGCAGTATTTT. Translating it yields CASSASGLSTDTQYF.

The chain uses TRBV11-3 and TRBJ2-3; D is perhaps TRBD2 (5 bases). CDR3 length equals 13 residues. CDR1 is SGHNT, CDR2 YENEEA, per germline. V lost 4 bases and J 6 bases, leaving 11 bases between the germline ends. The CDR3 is CASSSDYSDTQYF. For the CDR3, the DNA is TGTGCCAGCAGCTCCGACTACTCGGATACGCAGTATTTT.

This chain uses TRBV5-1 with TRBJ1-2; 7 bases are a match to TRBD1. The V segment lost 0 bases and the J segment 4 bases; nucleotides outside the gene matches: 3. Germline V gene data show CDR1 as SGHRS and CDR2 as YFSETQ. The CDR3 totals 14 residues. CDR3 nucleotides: TGCGCCAGCAGCTTGGGGGGACAGACCTATGGCTACACCTTC. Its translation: CASSLGGQTYGYTF.

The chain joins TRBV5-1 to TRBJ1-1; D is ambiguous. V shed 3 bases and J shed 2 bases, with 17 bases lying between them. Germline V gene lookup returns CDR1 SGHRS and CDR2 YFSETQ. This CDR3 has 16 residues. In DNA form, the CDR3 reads TGCGCCAGCAGCTCGTTGTCCCTGCGGTCCAACACTGAAGCTTTCTTT. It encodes CASSSLSLRSNTEAFF.

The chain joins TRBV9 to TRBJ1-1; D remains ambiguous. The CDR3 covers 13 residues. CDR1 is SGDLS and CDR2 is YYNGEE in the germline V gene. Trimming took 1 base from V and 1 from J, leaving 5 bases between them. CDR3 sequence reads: CASSVYGNTEAFF. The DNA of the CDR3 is TGTGCCAGCAGCGTATACGGGAACACTGAAGCTTTCTTT.

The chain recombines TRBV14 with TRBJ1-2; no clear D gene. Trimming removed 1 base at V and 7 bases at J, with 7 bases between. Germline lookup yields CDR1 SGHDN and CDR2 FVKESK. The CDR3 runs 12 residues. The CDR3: CASSQGRSGYTF. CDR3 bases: TGTGCCAGCAGCCAAGGAAGGAGTGGCTACACCTTC.

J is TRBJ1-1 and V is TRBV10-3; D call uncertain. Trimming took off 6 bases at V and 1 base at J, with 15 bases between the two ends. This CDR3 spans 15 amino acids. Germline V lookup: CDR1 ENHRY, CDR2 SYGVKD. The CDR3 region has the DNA TGTGCCATCAGCGTCGCCCCCGACGGGAACACTGAAGCTTTCTTT. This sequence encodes CAISVAPDGNTEAFF.

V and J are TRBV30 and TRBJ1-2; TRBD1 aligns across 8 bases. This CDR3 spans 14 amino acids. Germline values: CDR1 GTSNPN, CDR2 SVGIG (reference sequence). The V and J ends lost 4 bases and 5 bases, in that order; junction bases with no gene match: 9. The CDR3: CAWNPAGGNYGYTF. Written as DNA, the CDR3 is TGTGCCTGGAACCCTGCAGGGGGCAATTATGGCTACACCTTC. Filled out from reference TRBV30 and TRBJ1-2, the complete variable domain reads SQTIHQWPATLVQPVGSPLSLECTVEGTSNPNLYWYRQAAGRGLQLLFYSVGIGQISSEVPQNLSASRPQDRQFILSSKKLLLSDSGFYLCAWNPAGGNYGYTFGSGTRLTVV.

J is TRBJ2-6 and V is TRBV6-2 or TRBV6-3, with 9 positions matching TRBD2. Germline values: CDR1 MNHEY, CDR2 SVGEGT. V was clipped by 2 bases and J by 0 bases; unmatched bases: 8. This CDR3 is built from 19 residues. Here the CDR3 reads CASSYIGPAGGSGANVLTF. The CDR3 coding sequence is TGTGCCAGCAGTTACATCGGTCCAGCGGGGGGCTCTGGGGCCAACGTCCTGACTTTC.

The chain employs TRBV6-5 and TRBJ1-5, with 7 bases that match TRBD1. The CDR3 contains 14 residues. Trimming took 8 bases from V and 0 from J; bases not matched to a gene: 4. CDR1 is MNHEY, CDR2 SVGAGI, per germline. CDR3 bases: TGTGCCAGCGGGACAGTAAATAGCAATCAGCCCCAGCATTTT. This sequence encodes CASGTVNSNQPQHF.

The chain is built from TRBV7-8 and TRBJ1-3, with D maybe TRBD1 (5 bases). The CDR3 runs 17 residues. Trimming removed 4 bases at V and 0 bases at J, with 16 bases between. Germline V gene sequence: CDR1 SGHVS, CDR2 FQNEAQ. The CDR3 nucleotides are TGTGCCAGCAGCTCGACTCCCCTGGGACTCTCTGGAAACACCATATATTTT. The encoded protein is CASSSTPLGLSGNTIYF.